This TCR beta chain was found in a study of blood T cell repertoires in COVID-19. For the study at large: Acute and convalescent COVID-19 specimens originated in the United States, Italy and Spain. In each case, the material was cDNA or gDNA derived from T cells, B-cell-depleted T cells, or PBMCs.

This CDR3 has 17 residues. Germline V CDR1 and CDR2: MGHRA, YSYEKL. The junction had 7 bases not matched to a gene; V was cut back by 0 bases and J by 4 bases. Per the study methods: Estimation of nucleated cell counts relied on the amplification of reference gene primers. Some clones are missing from TCRdb's copy, which holds only in-frame ones; the method was immunoSEQ multiplex PCR. V, J and clone size are taken as reported in that table, and D and trimming were inferred from the DNA itself. The sample lists over 250,000 clones, around 87% seen once, with roughly 5% in the top ten. Two negative PCRs, clearance, or symptom resolution had been documented for recovered Cohort 3 donors.

The sequenced sample consisted of PBMCs or T cells enriched from blood (not recorded which). The receptor's source is a woman in her thirties who had recovered from COVID-19. V is TRBV4-1 and J is TRBJ2-7; 12 bases agree with TRBD2. CDR3 in DNA: TGCGCCAGCAGCCAAGATAGAGGACTAGCGGGGAGGTACGAGCAGTACTTC. Amino acid sequence: CASSQDRGLAGRYEQYF.